The T cell receptor beta chain described here comes from a study of T cells after yellow fever vaccination. Study-level background: Those fractions that held only low numbers of cells were prepared using the SMART-Seq v4 Ultra Low Input RNA kit.

Notes on the study in general: Weaker, the secondary response had a peak occurring faster, on day 5 versus 15. Most clones from primary vaccination resurfaced after the booster (approximately 95% CD4, 88% CD8).

This clonotype was seen only a few times. Antigen: not known. They built TCR cDNA with 5'RACE template switching, a step that put in a universal primer site and UMIs. TCRdb re-derived calls from the 5' RACE reads in MiXCR, one entry per CDR3 protein. The repertoire has 450,000 to 650,000 distinct CDR3 sequences, roughly 22% of them found once; the top ten carry about a sixth. The V and J ends lost 8 bases and 2 bases respectively, with 10 bases between them. Germline CDR1 is GTSNPN and CDR2 is SVGIG (reference sequence). CDR3 length: 11 amino acids. The chain is built from TRBV30 and TRBJ2-7; perhaps D is TRBD1 or TRBD2 (5 bases each). Sequencing was performed on PBMCs, taken 20 to 25 days after the first yellow fever vaccination. The origin of this receptor is a man aged 18 to 29 who received the YFV17D yellow fever vaccine. CDR3 coding DNA: TGTGCCCGTGGGGGTGCCTACGAGCAGTACTTC. Protein product: CARGGAYEQYF. The full variable domain, its missing parts supplied by reference TRBV30 and TRBJ2-7, is SQTIHQWPATLVQPVGSPLSLECTVEGTSNPNLYWYRQAAGRGLQLLFYSVGIGQISSEVPQNLSASRPQDRQFILSSKKLLLSDSGFYLCARGGAYEQYFGPGTRLTVT.